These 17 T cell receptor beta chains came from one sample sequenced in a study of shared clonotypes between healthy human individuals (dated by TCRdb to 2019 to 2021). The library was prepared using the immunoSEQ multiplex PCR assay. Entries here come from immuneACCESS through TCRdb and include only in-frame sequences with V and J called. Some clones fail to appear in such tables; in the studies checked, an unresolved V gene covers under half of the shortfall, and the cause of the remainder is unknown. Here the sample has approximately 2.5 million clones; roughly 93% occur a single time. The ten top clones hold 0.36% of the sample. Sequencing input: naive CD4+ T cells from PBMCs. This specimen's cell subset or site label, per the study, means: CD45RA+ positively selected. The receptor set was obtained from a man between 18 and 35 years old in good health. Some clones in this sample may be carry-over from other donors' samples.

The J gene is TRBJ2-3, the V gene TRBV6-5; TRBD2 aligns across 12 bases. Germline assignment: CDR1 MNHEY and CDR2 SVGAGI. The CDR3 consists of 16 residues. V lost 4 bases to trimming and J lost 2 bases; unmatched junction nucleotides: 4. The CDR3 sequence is CASSWGLAGVTDTQYF. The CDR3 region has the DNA TGTGCCAGCAGTTGGGGACTAGCGGGCGTCACAGATACGCAGTATTTT.

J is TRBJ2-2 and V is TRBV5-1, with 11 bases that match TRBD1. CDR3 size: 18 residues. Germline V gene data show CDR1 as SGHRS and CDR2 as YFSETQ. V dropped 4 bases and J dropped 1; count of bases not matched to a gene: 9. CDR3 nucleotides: TGCGCCAGCAGCCCCAGACCCGGGACAGGGGGGAACACCGGGGAGCTGTTTTTT. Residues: CASSPRPGTGGNTGELFF.

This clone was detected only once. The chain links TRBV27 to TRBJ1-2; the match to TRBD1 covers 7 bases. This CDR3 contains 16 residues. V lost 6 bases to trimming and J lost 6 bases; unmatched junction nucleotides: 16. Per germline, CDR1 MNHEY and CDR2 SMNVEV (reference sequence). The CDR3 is CASRPSLIDRANGYTF. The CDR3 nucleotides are TGTGCCAGCAGGCCCTCCCTGATTGACAGGGCGAATGGCTACACCTTC.

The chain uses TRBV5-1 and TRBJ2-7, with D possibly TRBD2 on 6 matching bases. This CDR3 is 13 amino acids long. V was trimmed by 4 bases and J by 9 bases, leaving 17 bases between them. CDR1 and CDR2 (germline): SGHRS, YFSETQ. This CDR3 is CASSPDPPGVQYF. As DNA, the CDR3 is TGCGCCAGCAGCCCGGACCCTCCGGGGGTGCAGTACTTC.

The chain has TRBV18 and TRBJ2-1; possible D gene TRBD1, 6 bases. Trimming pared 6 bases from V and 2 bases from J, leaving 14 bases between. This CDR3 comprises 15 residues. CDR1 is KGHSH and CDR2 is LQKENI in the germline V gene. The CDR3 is CASSLNRDTYNEQFF. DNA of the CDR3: TGTGCCAGCTCCCTAAACCGGGACACCTACAATGAGCAGTTCTTC.

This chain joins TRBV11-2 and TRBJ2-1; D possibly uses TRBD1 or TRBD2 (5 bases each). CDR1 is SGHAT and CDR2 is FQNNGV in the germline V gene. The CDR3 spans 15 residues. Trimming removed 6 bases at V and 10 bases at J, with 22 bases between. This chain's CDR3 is CASRPRQGAFSEQFF. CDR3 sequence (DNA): TGTGCCAGCAGGCCAAGGCAGGGAGCCTTCAGCGAGCAGTTCTTC.

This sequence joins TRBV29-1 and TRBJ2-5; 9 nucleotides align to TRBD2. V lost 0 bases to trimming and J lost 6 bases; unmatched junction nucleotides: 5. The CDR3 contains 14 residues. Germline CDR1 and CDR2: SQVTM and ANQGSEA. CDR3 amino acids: CSVEEAGGGKTQYF. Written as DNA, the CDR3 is TGCAGCGTTGAAGAAGCGGGAGGCGGAAAGACCCAGTACTTC.

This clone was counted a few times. DNA of the CDR3: TGTGCCAGCAGTTACTTCCGAGGTAGCTCCTACGAGCAGTACTTC. Its protein product is CASSYFRGSSYEQYF. The chain joins TRBV6-5 to TRBJ2-7; D remains ambiguous. Trimming left V 1 base short and J 0 bases short, with 10 bases between. The V gene's germline CDR1 is MNHEY and CDR2 SVGAGI. The CDR3 runs 15 residues.

The CDR3 bases are TGTGCCAGCAGTCATCCAGGGGGCAGTTGGAATGAGCAGTTCTTC. It translates to CASSHPGGSWNEQFF. The chain has TRBV28 and TRBJ2-1, with 8 bases that match TRBD1. CDR3 length: 15 residues. Germline-derived CDR1 and CDR2 are MDHEN and SYDVKM. Trimming cost V 5 bases and J 7 bases; bases outside gene matches: 10.

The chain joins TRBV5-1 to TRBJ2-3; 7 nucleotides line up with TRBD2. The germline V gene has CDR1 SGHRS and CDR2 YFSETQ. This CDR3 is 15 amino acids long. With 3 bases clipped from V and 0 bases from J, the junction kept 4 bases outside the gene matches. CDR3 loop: CASSSGRRSTDTQYF. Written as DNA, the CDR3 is TGCGCCAGCAGCTCCGGGAGGAGAAGCACAGATACGCAGTATTTT.

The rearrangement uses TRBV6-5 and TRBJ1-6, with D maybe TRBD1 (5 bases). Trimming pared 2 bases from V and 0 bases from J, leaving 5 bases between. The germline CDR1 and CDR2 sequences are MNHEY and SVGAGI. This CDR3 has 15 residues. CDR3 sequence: CASSYGGSYNSPLHF. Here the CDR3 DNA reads TGTGCCAGCAGTTACGGGGGCTCCTATAATTCACCCCTCCACTTT.

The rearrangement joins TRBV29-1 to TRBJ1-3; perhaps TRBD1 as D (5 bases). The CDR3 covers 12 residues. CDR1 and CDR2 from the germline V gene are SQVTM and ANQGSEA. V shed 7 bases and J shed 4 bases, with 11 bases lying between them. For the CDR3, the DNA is TGCAGCGCAGGGCTGCGAGGAAACACCATATATTTT. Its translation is CSAGLRGNTIYF. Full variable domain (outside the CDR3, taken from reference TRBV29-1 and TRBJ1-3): SAVISQKPSRDICQRGTSLTIQCQVDSQVTMMFWYRQQPGQSLTLIATANQGSEATYESGFVIDKFPISRPNLTFSTLTVSNMSPEDSSIYLCSAGLRGNTIYFGEGSWLTVV.

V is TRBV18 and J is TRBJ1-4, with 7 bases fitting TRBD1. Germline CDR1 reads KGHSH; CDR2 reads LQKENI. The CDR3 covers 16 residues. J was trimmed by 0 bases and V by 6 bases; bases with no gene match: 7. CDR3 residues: CASSPGQLSTNEKLFF. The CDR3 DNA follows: TGTGCCAGCTCGCCGGGACAGCTTTCAACTAATGAAAAACTGTTTTTT. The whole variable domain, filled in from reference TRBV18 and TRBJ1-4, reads NAGVMQNPRHLVRRRGQEARLRCSPMKGHSHVYWYRQLPEEGLKFMVYLQKENIIDESGMPKERFSAEFPKEGPSILRIQQVVRGDSAAYFCASSPGQLSTNEKLFFGSGTQLSVL.

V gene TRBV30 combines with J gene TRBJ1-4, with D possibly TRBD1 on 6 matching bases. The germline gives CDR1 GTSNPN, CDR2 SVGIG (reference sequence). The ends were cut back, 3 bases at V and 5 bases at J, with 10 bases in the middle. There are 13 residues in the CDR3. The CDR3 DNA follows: TGTGCCTGGAGGGAAGGGGGGAATGAAAAACTGTTTTTT. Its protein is CAWREGGNEKLFF. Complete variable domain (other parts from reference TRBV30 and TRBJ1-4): SQTIHQWPATLVQPVGSPLSLECTVEGTSNPNLYWYRQAAGRGLQLLFYSVGIGQISSEVPQNLSASRPQDRQFILSSKKLLLSDSGFYLCAWREGGNEKLFFGSGTQLSVL.

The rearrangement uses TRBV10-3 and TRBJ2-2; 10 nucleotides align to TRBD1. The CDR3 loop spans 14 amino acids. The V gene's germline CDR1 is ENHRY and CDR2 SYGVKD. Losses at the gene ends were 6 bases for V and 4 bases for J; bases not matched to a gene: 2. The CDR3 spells CAISRTGGTGELFF. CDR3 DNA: TGTGCCATCAGCCGGACAGGGGGCACCGGGGAGCTGTTTTTT.

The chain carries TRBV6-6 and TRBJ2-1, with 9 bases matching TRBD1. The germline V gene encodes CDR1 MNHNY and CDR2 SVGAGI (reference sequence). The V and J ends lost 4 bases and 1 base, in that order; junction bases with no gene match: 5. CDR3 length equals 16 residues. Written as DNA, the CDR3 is TGTGCCAGCAGTTCCTTCGACAGGGGGTCCTACAATGAGCAGTTCTTC. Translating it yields CASSSFDRGSYNEQFF.

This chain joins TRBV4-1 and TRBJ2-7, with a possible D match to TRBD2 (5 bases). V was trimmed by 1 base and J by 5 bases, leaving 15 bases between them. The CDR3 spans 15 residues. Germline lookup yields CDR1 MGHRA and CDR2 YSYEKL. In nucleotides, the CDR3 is TGCGCCAGCAGCCAAGTCCTCACAGTGAGGGACGAGCAGTACTTC. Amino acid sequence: CASSQVLTVRDEQYF.